These 14 T cell receptor beta chains were sequenced from one sample in a study of T-cell reconstitution after alpha-beta-depleted transplantation in children. It was with unique molecular identifiers that the TCRbeta library was prepared. TCRdb re-analysed the PCR reads in MiXCR, keeping a single row per CDR3 protein. In the table there are about 600,000 distinct CDR3 sequences, approximately 12% of which are singletons. The specimen comprised PBMCs, mostly from graft donor cells, sampled 360 days after TCRalphabeta/CD19-depleted stem cell transplant. Receptors were obtained from a male patient aged 5 to 17 who had a stem cell transplant for acute myeloid leukemia, so the T cells may come from the graft donor.

This clonotype showed up many times. This rearrangement joins TRBV20-1 to TRBJ2-6, with D perhaps given as TRBD1 or TRBD2 (5 bases each). The CDR3 sequence is 16 residues long. Germline V gene sequence: CDR1 DFQATT, CDR2 SNEGSKA (reference sequence). Trimming took off 0 bases at V and 1 base at J, with 10 bases between the two ends. The CDR3 region has the DNA TGCAGTGCTAGAGATCAGGGAGATTCTGGGGCCAACGTCCTGACTTTC. Protein product: CSARDQGDSGANVLTF.

V usage is TRBV28 and J usage is TRBJ1-1; D gene uncertain. Germline values: CDR1 MDHEN, CDR2 SYDVKM. This CDR3 spans 14 amino acids. V lost 6 bases and J 2 bases, leaving 13 bases between the germline ends. The DNA for the CDR3 is TGTGCCAGCAGGATTCCGGGTTTTAACACTGAAGCTTTCTTT. Its protein is CASRIPGFNTEAFF.

This clonotype was seen many times. The chain recombines TRBV12-3 or TRBV12-4 with TRBJ2-7; no definite D call. Trimming cost V 5 bases and J 6 bases, with 11 bases left between them. CDR3 length: 12 residues. CDR3 DNA: TGTGCCAGCAGTCCCCATGTGGCCGAGCAGTACTTC. Translation: CASSPHVAEQYF.

In its sample, this clonotype was seen a few times. The chain uses TRBV5-1 and TRBJ1-4; D is uncertain. The germline V gene encodes CDR1 SGHRS and CDR2 YFSETQ. V was cut by 1 base and J by 11 bases, with 15 bases left in between. The CDR3 consists of 14 residues. The CDR3 here is CASSLKDWGGKLFF. CDR3 nucleotide sequence: TGCGCCAGCAGCTTGAAAGATTGGGGAGGCAAACTGTTTTTT.

The V call is TRBV6-1, the J call TRBJ2-2, with 10 nucleotides matching TRBD2. Trimming removed 5 bases from V and 8 bases from J; junction bases left unmatched: 11. This CDR3 contains 16 residues. Germline V gene lookup returns CDR1 MNHNS and CDR2 SASEGT. CDR3 DNA sequence: TGTGCCAGCAGTAAGGGACTAGCGAGGGTCCCGGGGGAGCTGTTTTTT. Protein: CASSKGLARVPGELFF.

The V call is TRBV14, the J call TRBJ2-3; 13 bases are a match to TRBD2. Germline V CDR1 and CDR2: SGHDN, FVKESK. V lost 1 base to trimming and J lost 6 bases; unmatched junction nucleotides: 7. The CDR3 totals 17 residues. CDR3 in amino acids: CASSQAWTSGRWDTQYF. CDR3 in DNA: TGTGCCAGCAGCCAAGCTTGGACTAGCGGGAGATGGGATACGCAGTATTTT. Combining the CDR3 with reference TRBV14 and TRBJ2-3 gives the whole variable domain EAGVTQFPSHSVIEKGQTVTLRCDPISGHDNLYWYRRVMGKEIKFLLHFVKESKQDESGMPNNRFLAERTGGTYSTLKVQPAELEDSGVYFCASSQAWTSGRWDTQYFGPGTRLTVL.

This clonotype has more than one count but fewer than ten. This chain uses TRBV29-1 with TRBJ2-5; possibly TRBD2 for D (7 bases). The CDR3 length is 14 residues. From germline, CDR1 is SQVTM and CDR2 ANQGSEA. With 2 bases removed from V and 5 bases from J, the gap between germline ends came to 15 bases. The CDR3 here is CSVESAGAGETQYF. The CDR3 region has the DNA TGCAGCGTTGAATCGGCGGGGGCTGGGGAGACCCAGTACTTC.

The V and J genes are TRBV6-2 or TRBV6-3 and TRBJ2-2; no firm D call. Germline V gene sequence: CDR1 MNHEY, CDR2 SVGEGT. The CDR3 sequence is 12 residues long. The V gene lost 0 bases and the J gene lost 9 bases, with 5 bases spanning the gap. CDR3 bases: TGTGCCAGCAGTTACTCTCACAGGGAGCTGTTTTTT. Translating it yields CASSYSHRELFF.

This clonotype was seen ten or more times. The rearrangement uses TRBV6-2 or TRBV6-3 and TRBJ2-4, with D possibly TRBD1 on 5 matching bases. Germline lookup yields CDR1 MNHEY and CDR2 SVGEGT. This CDR3 has 14 residues. V was trimmed by 7 bases and J by 8 bases, leaving 18 bases between them. The CDR3 coding sequence is TGTGCCAGCATAAGGGGTCCCTCCTACGACATTCAGTACTTC. Amino acids: CASIRGPSYDIQYF.

This clonotype was seen more than once but under ten times. The chain uses TRBV7-9 and TRBJ2-7, with 9 bases that match TRBD2. Germline V CDR1 and CDR2: SEHNR, FQNEAQ (reference sequence). The CDR3 has 14 amino acids. The junction had 7 bases not matched to a gene; V was cut back by 4 bases and J by 6 bases. The CDR3 region is CASSWGTSPSEQYF. Here the CDR3 DNA reads TGTGCCAGCAGCTGGGGGACTAGCCCATCCGAGCAGTACTTC.

The J gene is TRBJ2-2, the V gene TRBV9; 7 bases align to TRBD1. CDR3 length: 15 amino acids. V shed 4 bases and J 7 bases; nucleotides not matched to a gene: 10. Germline V gene lookup returns CDR1 SGDLS and CDR2 YYNGEE. The DNA for the CDR3 is TGTGCCAGCAGCTCTAACAGGGGCTCTATCGGGGAGCTGTTTTTT. Translation gives CASSSNRGSIGELFF.

This clonotype came up many times. The chain links TRBV12-3 or TRBV12-4 to TRBJ1-5; 9 nucleotides agree with TRBD1. This CDR3 has 14 amino acids. The V and J ends lost 5 bases and 4 bases, in that order; junction bases with no gene match: 3. This CDR3 is CASSTGTGNQPQHF. The DNA of the CDR3 is TGTGCCAGCAGTACAGGGACAGGGAATCAGCCCCAGCATTTT.

This clonotype was seen a handful of times. The chain joins TRBV4-3 to TRBJ1-2, with a tentative D call TRBD1 (6 bases). Germline values: CDR1 LGHNA, CDR2 YSLEER. This CDR3 region has 15 residues. V gave up 1 base and J gave up 3 bases, with 12 bases separating them. CDR3: CASSQARGIYYGYTF. The CDR3, as DNA: TGCGCCAGCAGCCAAGCCAGGGGAATTTACTATGGCTACACCTTC.

In this sample, this clonotype turned up many times. The genes are TRBV29-1 and TRBJ2-7; 8 bases map to TRBD2. The CDR3 is 14 residues long. The ends lost 7 bases at V and 3 bases at J; junction bases unmatched: 11. Germline values: CDR1 SQVTM, CDR2 ANQGSEA. The CDR3 is CSAREETSGYEQYF. CDR3 in DNA: TGCAGCGCCAGGGAGGAAACTAGCGGCTACGAGCAGTACTTC.